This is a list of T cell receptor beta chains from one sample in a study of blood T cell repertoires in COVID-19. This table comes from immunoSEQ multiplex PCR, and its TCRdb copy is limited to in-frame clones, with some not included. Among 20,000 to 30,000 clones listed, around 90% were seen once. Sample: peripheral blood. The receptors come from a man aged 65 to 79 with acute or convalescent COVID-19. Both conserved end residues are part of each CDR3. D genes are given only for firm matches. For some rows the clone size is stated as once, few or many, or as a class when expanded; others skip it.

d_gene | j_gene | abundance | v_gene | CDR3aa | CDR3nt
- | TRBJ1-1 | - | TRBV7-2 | CASSLEGVRKGTEAFF | TGTGCCAGCAGCTTAGAGGGTGTCAGGAAGGGGACTGAAGCTTTCTTT
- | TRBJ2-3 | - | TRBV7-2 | CASSLSPRGVGKDTQYF | TGTGCCAGCAGCTTATCCCCTCGGGGAGTCGGTAAAGATACGCAGTATTTT
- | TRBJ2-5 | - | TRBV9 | CASSSINGQETQYF | TGTGCCAGCAGCTCAATCAACGGCCAAGAGACCCAGTACTTC
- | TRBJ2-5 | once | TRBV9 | CASSPRLGGWTQYF | TGTGCCAGCAGCCCCCGACTGGGGGGTTGGACCCAGTACTTC
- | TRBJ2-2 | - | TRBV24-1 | CATRGGSTGELFF | TGTGCCACCAGAGGCGGCAGCACCGGGGAGCTGTTTTTT
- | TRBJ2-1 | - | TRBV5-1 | CASSPSSNPSGNEQFF | TGCGCCAGCAGCCCCTCTAGCAACCCGTCGGGCAATGAGCAGTTCTTC
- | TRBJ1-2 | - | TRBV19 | CASSERDSWGYGYTF | TGTGCCAGTAGTGAACGGGACTCATGGGGCTATGGCTACACCTTC
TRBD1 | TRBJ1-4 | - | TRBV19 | CASSIGQALGEKLFF | TGTGCCAGTAGTATCGGACAGGCTCTGGGTGAAAAACTGTTTTTT
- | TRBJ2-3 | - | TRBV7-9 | CASSLAGGGTQYF | TGTGCCAGCAGCTTAGCGGGAGGGGGTACGCAGTATTTT
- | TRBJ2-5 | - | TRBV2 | CASSSGNQETQYF | TGTGCCAGCAGTTCCGGTAACCAAGAGACCCAGTACTTC
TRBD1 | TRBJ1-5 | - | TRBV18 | CASSPEGTDQVQPQHF | TGTGCCAGCTCACCTGAGGGGACAGACCAGGTTCAGCCCCAGCATTTT
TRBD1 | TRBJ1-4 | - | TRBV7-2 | CASSPGQGATNEKLFF | TGTGCCAGCAGCCCCGGACAGGGGGCAACTAATGAAAAACTGTTTTTT
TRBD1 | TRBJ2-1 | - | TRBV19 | CASSDRGALGDEQFF | TGTGCCAGTAGTGACAGGGGAGCTTTGGGGGATGAGCAGTTCTTC
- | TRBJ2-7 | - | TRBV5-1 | CASSLVAPPKTYEQYF | TGCGCCAGCAGCTTGGTGGCCCCGCCAAAGACCTACGAGCAGTACTTC
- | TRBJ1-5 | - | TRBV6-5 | CASSYELNQPQHF | TGTGCCAGCAGCTATGAATTAAATCAGCCCCAGCATTTT
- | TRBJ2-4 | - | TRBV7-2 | CASSLLALSGIQYF | TGTGCCAGCAGCTTATTAGCCTTGTCTGGCATTCAGTACTTC
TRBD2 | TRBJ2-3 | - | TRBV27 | CASSWEGDTQYF | TGTGCCAGCAGTTGGGAGGGGGATACGCAGTATTTT
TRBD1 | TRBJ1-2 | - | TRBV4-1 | CASSQGQGGGGYTF | TGCGCCAGCAGCCAAGGACAGGGGGGCGGTGGCTACACCTTC
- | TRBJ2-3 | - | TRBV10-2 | CASRSTQASTDTQYF | TGCGCCAGCAGGTCAACCCAGGCTAGCACAGATACGCAGTATTTT
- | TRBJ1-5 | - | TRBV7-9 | CASRGGPGTEDQPQHF | TGTGCCAGCAGGGGAGGGCCAGGGACGGAAGATCAGCCCCAGCATTTT